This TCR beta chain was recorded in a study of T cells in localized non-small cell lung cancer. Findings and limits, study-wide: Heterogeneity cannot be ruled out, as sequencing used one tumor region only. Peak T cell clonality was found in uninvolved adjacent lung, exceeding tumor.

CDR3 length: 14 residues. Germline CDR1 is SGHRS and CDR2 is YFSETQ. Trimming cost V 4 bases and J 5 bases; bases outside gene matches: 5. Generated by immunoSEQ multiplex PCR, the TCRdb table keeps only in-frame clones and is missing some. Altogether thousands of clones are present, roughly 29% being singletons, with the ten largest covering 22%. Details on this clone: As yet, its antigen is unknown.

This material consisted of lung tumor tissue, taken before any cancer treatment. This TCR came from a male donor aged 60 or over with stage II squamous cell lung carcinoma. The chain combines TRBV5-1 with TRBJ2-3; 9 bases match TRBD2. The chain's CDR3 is CASSPGLAKDTQYF. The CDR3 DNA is TGCGCCAGCAGCCCGGGACTAGCAAAAGATACGCAGTATTTT.